This is a list of T cell receptor beta chains from one sample in a study of blood T cells in healthy people across ages. TCRdb re-called the 5' RACE reads with MiXCR, one entry per CDR3 protein. The table lists some 710,000 distinct CDR3 sequences, more than 35% of them singletons. Material: blood. These receptors were obtained from a man older than 75 in good health. Each CDR3 is given with its conserved first and last residue. The D gene is left open where the match is weak. Rows may omit the clone size; those that give it use once, few, many or a size class.

d_gene: TRBD2; v_gene: TRBV2; abundance: -; j_gene: TRBJ2-1; CDR3nt: TGTGCCAGCGAACCAAGCCGGGGGGGTTACAATGAGCAGTTCTTC; CDR3aa: CASEPSRGGYNEQFF
d_gene: TRBD1; v_gene: TRBV3-1; abundance: -; j_gene: TRBJ2-1; CDR3nt: TGTGCCAGCAGCCCAGGACAGGGATACTCCAACAATGAGCAGTTCTTC; CDR3aa: CASSPGQGYSNNEQFF
d_gene: TRBD1; v_gene: TRBV7-9; abundance: -; j_gene: TRBJ1-6; CDR3nt: TGTGCCAGCAGCGTACCAGGGGGCTCACCCCTCCACTTT; CDR3aa: CASSVPGGSPLHF
d_gene: TRBD2; v_gene: TRBV29-1; abundance: once; j_gene: TRBJ2-7; CDR3nt: TGCAGCGTTGCCAGGACTAGCGGGTACAATGAGCAGTACTTC; CDR3aa: CSVARTSGYNEQYF
d_gene: -; v_gene: TRBV12-3/TRBV12-4; abundance: -; j_gene: TRBJ1-2; CDR3nt: TGTGCCAGCAGTTTTAGCCGTTCAGAGGGCTACACCTTC; CDR3aa: CASSFSRSEGYTF
d_gene: TRBD2; v_gene: TRBV27; abundance: -; j_gene: TRBJ2-7; CDR3nt: TGTGCCAGCAGGGGACTAGCGGGAGTAGGGGAGCAGTACTTC; CDR3aa: CASRGLAGVGEQYF
d_gene: -; v_gene: TRBV30; abundance: few; j_gene: TRBJ1-1; CDR3nt: TGTGCCTGGAGTGTGGGTCGAGCGAACACTGAAGCTTTCTTT; CDR3aa: CAWSVGRANTEAFF
d_gene: TRBD2; v_gene: TRBV20-1; abundance: many; j_gene: TRBJ2-1; CDR3nt: TGCAGTGCTCTAAGCGGGAACTACAATGAGCAGTTCTTC; CDR3aa: CSALSGNYNEQFF
d_gene: -; v_gene: TRBV19; abundance: -; j_gene: TRBJ2-6; CDR3nt: TGTGCCAGTAGTACGAACTCTGGGGCCAACGTCCTGACTTTC; CDR3aa: CASSTNSGANVLTF
d_gene: TRBD1; v_gene: TRBV20-1; abundance: -; j_gene: TRBJ1-2; CDR3nt: TGCAGTGCGATCGACAGGGGGCCTAGGGGCTACACCTTC; CDR3aa: CSAIDRGPRGYTF
d_gene: TRBD2; v_gene: TRBV9; abundance: many; j_gene: TRBJ2-1; CDR3nt: TGTGCCAGCAGCGTCTCTAGCGGCTCCTACAATGAGCAGTTCTTC; CDR3aa: CASSVSSGSYNEQFF
d_gene: TRBD2; v_gene: TRBV20-1; abundance: few; j_gene: TRBJ2-6; CDR3nt: TGCAGTGCTAGACCTCGGGGGGCTGGGGCCAACGTCCTGACTTTC; CDR3aa: CSARPRGAGANVLTF
d_gene: TRBD2; v_gene: TRBV7-2; abundance: once; j_gene: TRBJ2-7; CDR3nt: TGTGCCAGCACGGGGGGGGCGGACGAGCAGTACTTC; CDR3aa: CASTGGADEQYF
d_gene: TRBD1; v_gene: TRBV12-3/TRBV12-4; abundance: -; j_gene: TRBJ1-1; CDR3nt: TGTGCCAGCACCCTAGAGGTTACAGGGGGCGCGGGCACTGAAGCTTTCTTT; CDR3aa: CASTLEVTGGAGTEAFF
d_gene: TRBD2; v_gene: TRBV2; abundance: -; j_gene: TRBJ2-1; CDR3nt: TGTGCCAGCAAGGTGGAGGGCGGGAGTACCTACAATGAGCAGTTCTTC; CDR3aa: CASKVEGGSTYNEQFF
d_gene: TRBD2; v_gene: TRBV7-9; abundance: -; j_gene: TRBJ2-3; CDR3nt: TGTGCCAGCCCCAAAACCTCGGGGGGGCGAAGCACAGATACGCAGTATTTT; CDR3aa: CASPKTSGGRSTDTQYF
d_gene: -; v_gene: TRBV12-3/TRBV12-4; abundance: many; j_gene: TRBJ2-7; CDR3nt: TGTGCCAGCAGTTCAGGGCCCTCCTACGAGCAGTACTTC; CDR3aa: CASSSGPSYEQYF
d_gene: TRBD2; v_gene: TRBV7-2; abundance: once; j_gene: TRBJ2-4; CDR3nt: TGTGCCAGCAGCTTAGTAGGGGAGGGACTAGCGGTGGCCAAAAACATTCAGTACTTC; CDR3aa: CASSLVGEGLAVAKNIQYF
d_gene: -; v_gene: TRBV27; abundance: few; j_gene: TRBJ2-3; CDR3nt: TGTGCCAGCAGCGGACGGGGGAGGGATACGCAGTATTTT; CDR3aa: CASSGRGRDTQYF
d_gene: TRBD1; v_gene: TRBV12-3/TRBV12-4; abundance: few; j_gene: TRBJ2-2; CDR3nt: TGTGCCAGCAGTTTAGGTCAGGGGGTAGTGACCGGGGAGCTGTTTTTT; CDR3aa: CASSLGQGVVTGELFF
d_gene: TRBD1; v_gene: TRBV6-6; abundance: many; j_gene: TRBJ2-6; CDR3nt: TGTGCCAGCAGTTACTCTACCGGGACAGGAGGCAACGTCCTGACTTTC; CDR3aa: CASSYSTGTGGNVLTF
d_gene: TRBD1; v_gene: TRBV30; abundance: -; j_gene: TRBJ1-1; CDR3nt: TGTGCCTGGAGTGTACATGGACAGGGACGAGCTTTCTTT; CDR3aa: CAWSVHGQGRAFF